The entry below describes one T cell receptor beta chain. Its cognate antigen is unknown. Libraries were prepared by immunoSEQ multiplex PCR; TCRdb keeps only in-frame clonotypes and omits some of them. The sample yields roughly 14,000 clones, about 47% seen once. The CDR3 covers 14 residues. V gave up 2 bases and J gave up 0 bases; unmatched junction bases: 0. Germline V gene sequence: CDR1 MNHNY, CDR2 SVGAGI (reference sequence). Cocultured for roughly 6 days at 37°C were the mixed lymphocyte reaction cells. The record originates from a study of siplizumab effects on memory and regulatory T cells. General observations from the study: The study did not confirm that proliferating Tregs from siplizumab cultures were suppressive. Versus around 25% in controls, the mappable alloreactive CD4+ clones averaged around 69% Treg-derived with siplizumab. Naive versus memory phenotype went unassigned for roughly 80-96% of proliferating CD4+ or CD8+ clones.

The chain links TRBV6-6 to TRBJ1-1, with 7 bases lining up with TRBD1. Specimen: CFSE-low (dividing) CD4+ T cells sorted from an allogeneic mixed lymphocyte reaction. This receptor was taken from a human donor in good health; the cells came from an allogeneic mixed lymphocyte reaction. The CDR3 region has the DNA TGTGCCAGCAGTTACGGGACAGTGAACACTGAAGCTTTCTTT. The encoded protein is CASSYGTVNTEAFF.